The 32 T cell receptor beta chains below were found in one sample sequenced in a study of identical twins. TCRdb passed the 5' RACE reads through MiXCR, listing each CDR3 protein once. In the table there are around 690,000 distinct CDR3 sequences, less than 25% of which are singletons. These same data were also listed under a study on T cells expressing NK-cell markers.

Sequencing was carried out using PBMCs. Receptor source: a woman aged 18-35 years in good health.

The gene calls are TRBV7-2 and TRBJ2-1; no clear D gene. Germline assignment: CDR1 SGHTA and CDR2 FQGNSA. This CDR3 region has 14 residues. The V and J ends lost 3 bases and 5 bases respectively, with 11 bases between them. The DNA of the CDR3 is TGTGCCAGCAGCTTCGAGAGACTGAACAATGAGCAGTTCTTC. This encodes CASSFERLNNEQFF.

In this sample, this clonotype turned up a few times. V is TRBV29-1 and J is TRBJ2-3; D gene unclear. This CDR3 has 14 residues. Trimming left V 4 bases short and J 0 bases short, with 11 bases between. Germline CDR1 and CDR2: SQVTM and ANQGSEA. CDR3 loop: CSVGDWISTDTQYF. CDR3 sequence (DNA): TGCAGCGTTGGCGACTGGATTAGCACAGATACGCAGTATTTT.

This chain joins TRBV6-1 and TRBJ2-1; D possibly corresponds to TRBD2 (6 bases). V was clipped by 6 bases and J by 3 bases, with 18 bases between them. In germline, CDR1 is MNHNS, CDR2 SASEGT. The CDR3 runs to 16 residues. CDR3 sequence reads: CASSPLRGEFYNEQFF. In DNA, the CDR3 is TGTGCCAGCAGCCCCCTCCGCGGGGAGTTCTACAATGAGCAGTTCTTC.

This clonotype was picked up a small number of times. The chain employs TRBV20-1 and TRBJ1-3, with TRBD1 matching 11 bases. The CDR3 is 16 amino acids. Trimming cost V 3 bases and J 2 bases; bases outside gene matches: 6. Germline V gene lookup returns CDR1 DFQATT and CDR2 SNEGSKA (reference sequence). CDR3 protein: CSARGSGQGAGNTIYF. The DNA of the CDR3 is TGCAGTGCTAGGGGATCGGGACAGGGGGCTGGAAACACCATATATTTT.

This clonotype was observed a few times. The genes are TRBV6-1 and TRBJ1-2, with TRBD1 identical over 9 bases. CDR3 length equals 13 residues. V was pared by 8 bases and J by 2 bases, with 3 bases of the junction left unmatched. Germline V lookup: CDR1 MNHNS, CDR2 SASEGT. The CDR3 DNA reads as TGTGCCAGCGTACAGGGGGCGAACTATGGCTACACCTTC. As protein: CASVQGANYGYTF.

This rearrangement joins TRBV28 to TRBJ2-1; possible D gene TRBD1, 6 bases. Germline V CDR1 and CDR2: MDHEN, SYDVKM. Between the trimmed V and J ends, which lost 2 bases and 0 bases, there was a span of 11 bases. The CDR3 is made up of 16 amino acids. For the CDR3, the DNA is TGTGCCAGCAGTTTACAGGGGAAGGGCTCCTACAATGAGCAGTTCTTC. Its protein product is CASSLQGKGSYNEQFF. Filled out from reference TRBV28 and TRBJ2-1, the complete variable domain reads DVKVTQSSRYLVKRTGEKVFLECVQDMDHENMFWYRQDPGLGLRLIYFSYDVKMKEKGDIPEGYSVSREKKERFSLILESASTNQTSMYLCASSLQGKGSYNEQFFGPGTRLTVL.

This rearrangement joins TRBV6-5 to TRBJ2-1, with 14 bases that match TRBD2. This CDR3 region has 15 residues. The germline gives CDR1 MNHEY, CDR2 SVGAGI. V dropped 4 bases and J dropped 9; count of bases not matched to a gene: 5. CDR3 in DNA: TGTGCCAGCAGTTTAAGAGGACTAGCGGGGGGTGAGCAGTTCTTC. Protein sequence: CASSLRGLAGGEQFF.

V and J are TRBV2 and TRBJ1-6, with a tentative D call TRBD1 (5 bases). Germline CDR1 reads SNHLY; CDR2 reads FYNNEI. V lost 7 bases and J 9 bases, leaving 10 bases between the germline ends. The CDR3 loop spans 12 amino acids. The CDR3 DNA follows: TGTGCCAGCACGGGGACGGGTTCACCCCTCCACTTT. This encodes CASTGTGSPLHF. The full variable domain, in which reference TRBV2 and TRBJ1-6 provide the parts outside the CDR3, is EPEVTQTPSHQVTQMGQEVILRCVPISNHLYFYWYRQILGQKVEFLVSFYNNEISEKSEIFDDQFSVERPDGSNFTLKIRSTKLEDSAMYFCASTGTGSPLHFGNGTRLTVT.

There are many counts of this clonotype. The chain uses TRBV29-1 and TRBJ2-1; D is perhaps TRBD2 (5 bases). The CDR3 extends over 14 amino acids. CDR1 and CDR2 (germline): SQVTM, ANQGSEA. V shed 4 bases and J shed 1 base, with 11 bases lying between them. In nucleotides, the CDR3 is TGCAGCGTTGGTGAGGGCCAATCCTACAATGAGCAGTTCTTC. The encoded protein is CSVGEGQSYNEQFF.

The rearrangement uses TRBV20-1 and TRBJ2-4; D ambiguous. The germline V gene has CDR1 DFQATT and CDR2 SNEGSKA (reference sequence). V was shortened by 6 bases and J by 1 base, with 13 bases between the two germline ends. This CDR3 spans 14 amino acids. The CDR3 DNA is TGCAGTGCGTTCCAAGGGAATGCCAAAAACATTCAGTACTTC. This sequence encodes CSAFQGNAKNIQYF.

This clonotype was seen a handful of times. V gene TRBV20-1 combines with J gene TRBJ2-3; D might be TRBD2 (6 bases). Germline V lookup: CDR1 DFQATT, CDR2 SNEGSKA (reference sequence). The CDR3 contains 13 residues. The ends were cut back, 7 bases at V and 2 bases at J, with 13 bases in the middle. CDR3 DNA: TGCAGTGAAGCAGCGGGCCTCACAGATACGCAGTATTTT. It specifies CSEAAGLTDTQYF.

At least ten counts were recorded for this clonotype. The rearrangement uses TRBV18 and TRBJ1-1; no definite D call. The CDR3 is 12 residues long. Per the germline V gene, CDR1 is KGHSH and CDR2 is LQKENI. V lost 3 bases and J lost 4, with 6 bases in between. The CDR3 sequence: CASSPEGTEAFF. The CDR3 bases are TGTGCCAGCTCACCGGAGGGCACTGAAGCTTTCTTT.

This clonotype showed up many times. This chain connects TRBV27 to TRBJ1-5; possibly TRBD1 for D (6 bases). The CDR3 totals 15 residues. V dropped 2 bases and J dropped 7 bases, with 15 bases sitting between them. Germline assignment: CDR1 MNHEY and CDR2 SMNVEV (reference sequence). The CDR3 is CASSLTGNRNQPQHF. DNA of the CDR3: TGTGCCAGCAGTTTAACAGGGAATCGGAACCAGCCCCAGCATTTT.

This clonotype was picked up a small number of times. The chain's CDR3 is CASSQETGVNYGYTF. The DNA of the CDR3 is TGCGCCAGCAGCCAGGAGACAGGGGTAAACTATGGCTACACCTTC. The chain combines TRBV5-1 with TRBJ1-2; 8 bases fit TRBD1. Germline assignment: CDR1 SGHRS and CDR2 YFSETQ. V shed 4 bases and J 2 bases; nucleotides not matched to a gene: 7. The CDR3 has 15 amino acids.

This clonotype was observed a handful of times. The chain recombines TRBV6-1 with TRBJ2-1; D perhaps matches TRBD2 (5 bases). Per germline, CDR1 MNHNS and CDR2 SASEGT. The CDR3 consists of 13 residues. V was cut by 8 bases and J by 5 bases, with 13 bases left in between. The CDR3 bases are TGTGCCAGCTCGCGGAGGCTCAACAATGAGCAGTTCTTC. It encodes CASSRRLNNEQFF.

This clonotype showed up just a few times. The rearrangement uses TRBV6-4 and TRBJ2-3; 10 bases align to TRBD2. The CDR3 is 13 residues long. V lost 1 base, J lost 11 bases, and 3 bases stayed unmatched. Germline lookup yields CDR1 MRHNA and CDR2 SNTAGT. The CDR3 DNA sequence: TGTGCCAGCAGTGACTGGGCTAGCGGGGGGCAGTATTTT. Residues: CASSDWASGGQYF.

The chain carries TRBV11-3 and TRBJ2-1; TRBD2 matches at 8 bases. The germline gives CDR1 SGHNT, CDR2 YENEEA. J lost 5 bases, V lost 4 bases, and 10 bases had no gene match. The CDR3 extends over 16 amino acids. CDR3: CASSSGGGTDNNEQFF. The CDR3 DNA sequence: TGTGCCAGCAGCTCGGGAGGGGGGACTGACAACAATGAGCAGTTCTTC. The full variable domain, with the rest looked up from reference TRBV11-3 and TRBJ2-1, is EAGVVQSPRYKIIEKKQPVAFWCNPISGHNTLYWYLQNLGQGPELLIRYENEEAVDDSQLPKDRFSAERLKGVDSTLKIQPAELGDSAVYLCASSSGGGTDNNEQFFGPGTRLTVL.

This clonotype came up a few times. This chain connects TRBV9 to TRBJ1-1, with D unresolved. V was cut by 0 bases and J by 0 bases, with 6 bases left in between. CDR1 SGDLS and CDR2 YYNGEE come from the germline V gene. This CDR3 spans 14 amino acids. The CDR3 loop reads CASSVVSVNTEAFF. The CDR3 DNA is TGTGCCAGCAGCGTAGTATCGGTGAACACTGAAGCTTTCTTT. Full variable domain (missing parts from reference TRBV9 and TRBJ1-1): DSGVTQTPKHLITATGQRVTLRCSPRSGDLSVYWYQQSLDQGLQFLIQYYNGEERAKGNILERFSAQQFPDLHSELNLSSLELGDSALYFCASSVVSVNTEAFFGQGTRLTVV.

V gene TRBV10-3 combines with J gene TRBJ2-1; D might be TRBD1 (5 bases). This CDR3 has 12 residues. The V and J ends lost 8 bases and 8 bases respectively, with 13 bases between them. Germline V lookup: CDR1 ENHRY, CDR2 SYGVKD. This CDR3 reads CAIGRQRDEQFF. DNA of the CDR3: TGTGCCATCGGACGACAGCGCGATGAGCAGTTCTTC.

The chain combines TRBV20-1 with TRBJ2-1; D is ambiguous. V was trimmed by 3 bases and J by 10 bases, leaving 13 bases between them. The CDR3 consists of 12 residues. Germline V gene data show CDR1 as DFQATT and CDR2 as SNEGSKA (reference sequence). For the CDR3, the DNA is TGCAGTGCTAGCTCGGGCCTGGGCGAGCAGTTCTTC. Protein: CSASSGLGEQFF.

This sequence joins TRBV20-1 and TRBJ2-6; D gene unclear. V dropped 3 bases and J dropped 1 base, with 13 bases sitting between them. The CDR3 totals 16 residues. CDR1 is DFQATT, CDR2 SNEGSKA, per germline (reference sequence). CDR3 nucleotide sequence: TGCAGTGCTAGTATCCCGGGCTGGTCTGGGGCCAACGTCCTGACTTTC. The encoded protein is CSASIPGWSGANVLTF.

This clonotype has a handful of counts. The chain couples TRBV3-1 to TRBJ2-5; no reliable D call. V shed 0 bases and J shed 4 bases, with 6 bases lying between them. Germline CDR1 reads LGHDT; CDR2 reads YNNKEL (reference sequence). The CDR3 is 13 residues long. CDR3 DNA: TGTGCCAGCAGCCAAGATACCACAGAGACCCAGTACTTC. Translating it yields CASSQDTTETQYF.

There are many counts of this clonotype. This rearrangement joins TRBV20-1 to TRBJ2-5, with D possibly being TRBD1 (5 bases). The germline CDR1 and CDR2 sequences are DFQATT and SNEGSKA (reference sequence). V was pared by 5 bases and J by 3 bases, with 10 bases between. The CDR3 consists of 12 residues. CDR3 DNA: TGCAGTGCTTCCGGACATAAAGAGACCCAGTACTTC. Translated: CSASGHKETQYF.

The chain links TRBV2 to TRBJ1-2; D call uncertain. Trimming shortened V by 7 bases and J by 0 bases, and 9 bases separated the two germline ends. Germline-derived CDR1 and CDR2 are SNHLY and FYNNEI. The CDR3 extends over 13 amino acids. In DNA form, the CDR3 reads TGTGCCAGCACAGGCACCTCTAACTATGGCTACACCTTC. Amino acids: CASTGTSNYGYTF.

In this sample, this clonotype turned up many times. At one boundary the junction diverges from the germline segment, which might be a read error. The chain combines TRBV5-1 with TRBJ1-1; D call uncertain. The CDR3 sequence is 13 residues long. Germline CDR1 SGHRS, CDR2 YFSETQ. The CDR3 protein is CASSLGTGTEAFF. CDR3 in DNA: TGTGCCAGCAGCTTAGGCACGGGCACTGAAGCTTTCTTT. The variable domain in full, with the rest retrieved from reference TRBV5-1 and TRBJ1-1, is KAGVTQTPRYLIKTRGQQVTLSCSPISGHRSVSWYQQTPGQGLQFLFEYFSETQRNKGNFPGRFSGRQFSNSRSEMNVSTLELGDSALYLCASSLGTGTEAFFGQGTRLTVV.

This chain joins TRBV4-2 and TRBJ2-1; 7 bases are a match to TRBD2. This CDR3 has 16 amino acids. Germline CDR1 is LGHNA and CDR2 is YNFKEQ. The V gene end was trimmed by 0 bases and the J gene end by 9 bases; junction bases not matched to a gene: 11. CDR3 region: CASSQDSGREGVEQFF. In nucleotides, the CDR3 is TGTGCCAGCAGCCAAGATAGTGGGAGGGAGGGCGTTGAGCAGTTCTTC.

This clonotype came up once. V and J are TRBV4-3 and TRBJ1-4, with 9 bases identical to TRBD1. Losses at the gene ends were 6 bases for V and 7 bases for J; bases not matched to a gene: 9. The V gene's germline CDR1 is LGHNA and CDR2 YSLEER. The CDR3 is 15 amino acids. CDR3 amino acids: CASRLLGTGTEKLFF. The CDR3 DNA sequence: TGCGCCAGCAGGCTCCTGGGGACAGGGACTGAAAAACTGTTTTTT.

In its sample, this clonotype was seen many times. The chain links TRBV6-1 to TRBJ1-1, with D unclear. V gave up 7 bases and J gave up 1 base, with 7 bases separating them. This CDR3 spans 12 amino acids. Looked up from germline, CDR1 is MNHNS and CDR2 is SASEGT. The CDR3, as DNA: TGTGCCAGCAACGGTCGGAACACTGAAGCTTTCTTT. Protein: CASNGRNTEAFF.

The J gene is TRBJ2-5, the V gene TRBV18; tentative D call: TRBD2 (5 bases). V lost 2 bases and J 2 bases, leaving 9 bases between the germline ends. The CDR3 totals 14 residues. Germline CDR1 and CDR2: KGHSH and LQKENI. The DNA for the CDR3 is TGTGCCAGCTCACCAGGGAGCGCGCAAGAGACCCAGTACTTC. Residues: CASSPGSAQETQYF.

This clonotype was seen a few times. This chain links TRBV5-6 with TRBJ2-5, with D possibly TRBD2 on 6 matching bases. Trimming pared 3 bases from V and 5 bases from J, leaving 17 bases between. CDR1 is SGHDT, CDR2 YYEEEE, per germline. There are 15 residues in the CDR3. DNA for the CDR3: TGTGCCAGCAGCTATGGAGGGCCTACGAGGGAGACCCAGTACTTC. It specifies CASSYGGPTRETQYF.

The rearrangement uses TRBV20-1 and TRBJ2-7; weak D call: TRBD2 (5 bases). Germline CDR1 and CDR2: DFQATT and SNEGSKA (reference sequence). The CDR3 sequence is 12 residues long. V was pared by 3 bases and J by 5 bases, with 11 bases between. The CDR3 DNA sequence: TGCAGTGCTAGGGACTTCAAGCACGAGCAGTACTTC. Its translation: CSARDFKHEQYF.

The chain employs TRBV20-1 and TRBJ2-2; D unresolved. Germline V gene data show CDR1 as DFQATT and CDR2 as SNEGSKA (reference sequence). This CDR3 comprises 14 residues. Trimming cost V 4 bases and J 6 bases, with 15 bases left between them. Here the CDR3 DNA reads TGCAGTGCTATCCGCCGGGTGGGTTCCGGGGAGCTGTTTTTT. Translation gives CSAIRRVGSGELFF.